This entry lists 14 T cell receptor beta chains sequenced from one sample in a study of blood T cell repertoires in COVID-19 (dated by TCRdb to 2018 to 2021). The library was generated by the immunoSEQ multiplex PCR assay. This is the immuneACCESS table as TCRdb keeps it, with only in-frame sequences that have V and J called. A part of the clones is gone; compared with another copy, unresolved V genes explain less than half, and the rest is unexplained. The sample data list roughly 280,000 clones, and about 87% of these were observed just once. Roughly 4.9% of the sample is taken by the ten largest. Sequencing input: peripheral blood. All receptors derive from an older woman with COVID-19, enrolled during active disease.

For this clone: This sample includes further DNA sequences coding for the same CDR3. The chain is built from TRBV2 and TRBJ2-3, with D hard to call. Per the germline V gene, CDR1 is SNHLY and CDR2 is FYNNEI. The CDR3 loop spans 13 amino acids. The V gene lost 2 bases and the J gene lost 2 bases, with 5 bases spanning the gap. The CDR3 is CASSEPFTDTQYF. Written as DNA, the CDR3 is TGTGCCAGCAGTGAACCATTCACAGATACGCAGTATTTT.

V and J are TRBV30 and TRBJ1-6, with 7 bases lining up with TRBD1. From germline, CDR1 is GTSNPN and CDR2 SVGIG (reference sequence). The J segment lost 9 bases and the V segment lost 5 bases, leaving 16 bases of the junction unmatched. CDR3 length: 16 amino acids. This CDR3 reads CAWETGAGAASSPLHF. CDR3 in DNA: TGTGCCTGGGAAACAGGGGCTGGGGCCGCTTCTTCACCCCTCCACTTT.

The chain employs TRBV28 and TRBJ2-2, with D maybe TRBD2 (5 bases). The CDR3 consists of 16 residues. V was cut by 2 bases and J by 4 bases, with 14 bases left in between. Germline V CDR1 and CDR2: MDHEN, SYDVKM. The CDR3 sequence is CASSLEAGRGTGELFF. The CDR3 bases are TGTGCCAGCAGTTTAGAGGCGGGCCGGGGCACCGGGGAGCTGTTTTTT.

This chain uses TRBV2 with TRBJ2-5, with 15 bases aligning to TRBD2. The J segment lost 2 bases and the V segment lost 5 bases, leaving 9 bases of the junction unmatched. The CDR3 has 18 amino acids. CDR1 and CDR2 from the germline V gene are SNHLY and FYNNEI. The DNA of the CDR3 is TGTGCCAGCAGTTCCGGACTAGCGGGAGGGATGAGGCAAGAGACCCAGTACTTC. Amino acid sequence: CASSSGLAGGMRQETQYF.

The chain carries TRBV5-1 and TRBJ1-1; D call uncertain. V was trimmed by 0 bases and J by 5 bases, leaving 11 bases between them. The V gene's germline CDR1 is SGHRS and CDR2 YFSETQ. The CDR3 is 14 amino acids. CDR3 in amino acids: CASSLGNTGTEAFF. CDR3 coding DNA: TGCGCCAGCAGCTTGGGAAACACGGGAACTGAAGCTTTCTTT.

The gene calls are TRBV7-8 and TRBJ2-1; weak D call: TRBD2 (6 bases). The V end lost 5 bases, the J end lost 9 bases, and 11 bases lay between the germline ends. The CDR3 contains 12 residues. Germline values: CDR1 SGHVS, CDR2 FQNEAQ. CDR3 coding DNA: TGTGCCAGCAGCCCCCGGGACTTTGAGCAGTTCTTC. Its translation is CASSPRDFEQFF. Full variable domain (remainder filled in from reference TRBV7-8 and TRBJ2-1): GAGVSQSPRYKVAKRGQDVALRCDPISGHVSLFWYQQALGQGPEFLTYFQNEAQLDKSGLPSDRFFAERPEGSVSTLKIQRTQQEDSAVYLCASSPRDFEQFFGPGTRLTVL.

The V gene is TRBV18, the J gene TRBJ1-4, with a weak D call TRBD1 (5 bases). Looked up from germline, CDR1 is KGHSH and CDR2 is LQKENI. The CDR3 spans 17 residues. V lost 0 bases and J 0 bases, leaving 11 bases between the germline ends. The CDR3 protein is CASSPPGGTATNEKLFF. CDR3 in DNA: TGTGCCAGCTCACCACCGGGGGGGACTGCAACTAATGAAAAACTGTTTTTT.

There are many counts of this clone. The chain has TRBV29-1 and TRBJ1-1; D perhaps matches TRBD1 (6 bases). V lost 0 bases and J lost 8, with 10 bases in between. Germline V gene data show CDR1 as SQVTM and CDR2 as ANQGSEA. The CDR3 contains 12 residues. CDR3 protein: CSVEDTGSEAFF. The CDR3 nucleotides are TGCAGCGTTGAAGACACAGGGAGCGAAGCTTTCTTT. The variable domain in full, completed from reference TRBV29-1 and TRBJ1-1, reads SAVISQKPSRDICQRGTSLTIQCQVDSQVTMMFWYRQQPGQSLTLIATANQGSEATYESGFVIDKFPISRPNLTFSTLTVSNMSPEDSSIYLCSVEDTGSEAFFGQGTRLTVV.

CDR3 residues: CASSHSGRINEQFF. DNA of the CDR3: TGTGCCAGCAGCCACAGCGGGAGGATCAATGAGCAGTTCTTC. V is TRBV11-3 and J is TRBJ2-1; 9 bases line up with TRBD2. With V trimmed by 5 bases and J by 6 bases, 5 bases remained unmatched. This CDR3 has 14 residues. Germline lookup yields CDR1 SGHNT and CDR2 YENEEA.

This chain connects TRBV2 to TRBJ1-5; 10 bases agree with TRBD1. V lost 6 bases, J lost 4 bases, and 6 bases stayed unmatched. CDR3 length equals 15 residues. The germline V gene has CDR1 SNHLY and CDR2 FYNNEI. In nucleotides, the CDR3 is TGTGCCAGCAGCCTAGACAGGGGGCGAAATCAGCCCCAGCATTTT. Protein: CASSLDRGRNQPQHF.

The V gene is TRBV5-1, the J gene TRBJ2-2; D gene unclear. V gave up 0 bases and J gave up 3 bases, with 6 bases separating them. The CDR3 runs to 14 residues. CDR1 and CDR2 (germline): SGHRS, YFSETQ. The CDR3 DNA reads TGCGCCAGCAGCTTGGACGGGTACACCGGGGAGCTGTTTTTT. Protein sequence: CASSLDGYTGELFF.

Only a few counts were recorded for this clone. The genes are TRBV9 and TRBJ2-2; TRBD1 is a possible D gene (6 bases). The CDR3 consists of 17 residues. Trimming removed 1 base from V and 0 bases from J, with 13 bases in between. Germline V gives CDR1 SGDLS, CDR2 YYNGEE. This CDR3 reads CASSVRPTGSNTGELFF. The DNA of the CDR3 is TGTGCCAGCAGCGTAAGGCCGACAGGCTCGAACACCGGGGAGCTGTTTTTT.

The chain combines TRBV7-9 with TRBJ2-3; 7 bases match TRBD2. The junction had 14 bases not matched to a gene; V was cut back by 3 bases and J by 5 bases. Germline loops: CDR1 SEHNR, CDR2 FQNEAQ (reference sequence). This CDR3 is built from 17 residues. CDR3 amino acids: CASSFRASGGGEDTQYF. The CDR3 nucleotides read TGTGCCAGCAGCTTTAGAGCTAGCGGTGGAGGGGAAGATACGCAGTATTTT.

This sequence joins TRBV7-2 and TRBJ2-1, with 9 bases matching TRBD2. The CDR3 has 15 amino acids. The J segment lost 3 bases and the V segment lost 6 bases, leaving 6 bases of the junction unmatched. CDR1 is SGHTA and CDR2 is FQGNSA in the germline V gene. As DNA, the CDR3 is TGTGCCAGCAGTTCTAGGACTAGCGACTACAATGAGCAGTTCTTC. Protein sequence: CASSSRTSDYNEQFF.